The 27 T cell receptor beta chains listed next were all sequenced from one sample in a study of CD8 T cells in ankylosing spondylitis. Broader study findings: Apparently characteristic of ankylosing spondylitis blood was a TCR beta motif (fewer than ten highly homologous variants).

TCRdb called the 5' RACE reads again in MiXCR, with one record for every CDR3 protein. The sample includes about 800,000 distinct CDR3 sequences, 12% seen only once; the top ten take approximately 0.5%. These receptors' antigens are unknown. Material: blood, either unsorted or a sorted T cell fraction (not recorded which). Receptors were obtained from a male donor with ankylosing spondylitis.

This clonotype occurred a few times. V gene TRBV6-2 or TRBV6-3 combines with J gene TRBJ1-5; D is undetermined. The CDR3 loop spans 15 amino acids. Per the germline V gene, CDR1 is MNHEY and CDR2 is SVGEGT. V was clipped by 2 bases and J by 0 bases, with 8 bases between them. CDR3 protein: CASSYAGYSNQPQHF. CDR3 coding DNA: TGTGCCAGCAGTTACGCTGGCTATAGCAATCAGCCCCAGCATTTT.

This clonotype showed up just a few times. J is TRBJ2-7 and V is TRBV5-1, with 8 bases lining up with TRBD2. With V trimmed by 8 bases and J by 3 bases, 10 bases remained unmatched. This CDR3 comprises 14 residues. Germline CDR1 and CDR2: SGHRS and YFSETQ. In DNA, the CDR3 is TGCGCCAGTCACACCGGACTAGCTAGCTACGAGCAGTACTTC. This gives the protein CASHTGLASYEQYF. Complete variable domain (other parts from reference TRBV5-1 and TRBJ2-7): KAGVTQTPRYLIKTRGQQVTLSCSPISGHRSVSWYQQTPGQGLQFLFEYFSETQRNKGNFPGRFSGRQFSNSRSEMNVSTLELGDSALYLCASHTGLASYEQYFGPGTRLTVT.

This sequence joins TRBV18 and TRBJ2-2, with D tentatively TRBD2 (6 bases). The CDR3 sequence is 16 residues long. The germline CDR1 and CDR2 sequences are KGHSH and LQKENI. The V end was cut by 3 bases, the J end by 2 bases, with 13 bases between. CDR3 coding DNA: TGTGCCAGCTCACCCCTCGGGACTTCTAACACCGGGGAGCTGTTTTTT. Translating gives CASSPLGTSNTGELFF.

V and J are TRBV6-5 and TRBJ2-7; 8 positions agree with TRBD1. There are 16 residues in the CDR3. J lost 2 bases, V lost 5 bases, and 11 bases had no gene match. Germline CDR1 reads MNHEY; CDR2 reads SVGAGI. CDR3 region: CASSHATGQDPYEQYF. The CDR3 coding sequence is TGTGCCAGCAGTCACGCGACGGGACAGGATCCCTACGAGCAGTACTTC.

This chain links TRBV11-3 with TRBJ2-5; D is possibly TRBD1 (6 bases). This CDR3 spans 13 amino acids. Germline CDR1 SGHNT, CDR2 YENEEA. Trimming cost V 4 bases and J 7 bases, with 13 bases left between them. The CDR3 loop is CASSSQKGGTQYF. Here the CDR3 DNA reads TGTGCCAGCAGCTCCCAAAAAGGGGGGACCCAGTACTTC.

This clonotype showed up just a few times. The chain combines TRBV18 with TRBJ2-7, with TRBD1 as a possible D gene (5 bases). Looked up from germline, CDR1 is KGHSH and CDR2 is LQKENI. The CDR3 loop spans 13 amino acids. V lost 0 bases to trimming and J lost 7 bases, with 10 bases between them. The CDR3: CASSPPVGLEQYF. The CDR3 nucleotides are TGTGCCAGCTCACCACCTGTGGGGCTTGAGCAGTACTTC.

This chain connects TRBV7-9 to TRBJ1-1; D not certain. Trimming shortened V by 1 base and J by 4 bases, and 16 bases separated the two germline ends. CDR1 SEHNR and CDR2 FQNEAQ come from the germline V gene (reference sequence). The CDR3 runs 16 residues. The CDR3 loop is CASSLDRRRRRTEAFF. CDR3 sequence (DNA): TGTGCCAGCAGCTTAGACCGTAGACGGCGGCGCACTGAAGCTTTCTTT.

This clonotype was recorded a few times. This chain's CDR3 is CASSRAQGANTGELFF. CDR3 nucleotides: TGCGCCAGCAGCCGAGCACAGGGGGCGAACACCGGGGAGCTGTTTTTT. The chain links TRBV4-3 to TRBJ2-2, with 8 bases fitting TRBD1. After removal of 4 bases from V and 0 bases from J, the junction contained 4 bases not matched to a gene. The CDR3 is 16 amino acids. CDR1 and CDR2 from the germline V gene are LGHNA and YSLEER.

This clonotype was detected a few times. The gene calls are TRBV20-1 and TRBJ1-1, with TRBD1 matching 7 bases. From germline, CDR1 is DFQATT and CDR2 SNEGSKA (reference sequence). Germline trimming cut 7 bases from V and 0 bases from J; bases unmatched to any gene: 5. The CDR3 consists of 13 residues. The CDR3 is CSGAGGLNTEAFF. The CDR3 DNA follows: TGCAGTGGGGCAGGGGGTTTGAACACTGAAGCTTTCTTT.

This clonotype has a handful of counts. The genes are TRBV3-1 and TRBJ2-7, with 7 nucleotides matching TRBD2. The ends lost 2 bases at V and 4 bases at J; junction bases unmatched: 8. CDR1 LGHDT and CDR2 YNNKEL come from the germline V gene (reference sequence). This CDR3 spans 15 amino acids. DNA of the CDR3: TGTGCCAGCAGCCAAACAAGCGGGATGGGGTACGAGCAGTACTTC. This codes for CASSQTSGMGYEQYF.

As DNA, the CDR3 is TGTGCCAGCAGTTACGGAGTCGAGACCCAGTACTTC. This codes for CASSYGVETQYF. This sequence joins TRBV6-2 or TRBV6-3 and TRBJ2-5; D gene unclear. Germline lookup yields CDR1 MNHEY and CDR2 SVGEGT. Trimming shortened V by 2 bases and J by 5 bases, and 6 bases separated the two germline ends. There are 12 residues in the CDR3.

This clonotype was detected a few times. CDR3 bases: TGCGCCAGCAGCTACCCTAGCGGGGGGGCTTCTAATGAGCAGTTCTTC. Protein: CASSYPSGGASNEQFF. The chain is built from TRBV5-1 and TRBJ2-1, with TRBD2 matching over 12 bases. The CDR3 covers 16 residues. V trimming: 3 bases; J trimming: 7 bases; junction bases outside the gene matches: 8. CDR1 and CDR2 from the germline V gene are SGHRS and YFSETQ.

This clonotype turned up a few times. The chain uses TRBV5-1 and TRBJ2-7; D is perhaps TRBD1 (5 bases). The germline CDR1 and CDR2 sequences are SGHRS and YFSETQ. There are 13 residues in the CDR3. V dropped 3 bases and J dropped 3 bases, with 10 bases sitting between them. DNA for the CDR3: TGCGCCAGCAGCTATGACAGTTACTACGAGCAGTACTTC. It is translated as CASSYDSYYEQYF. Together with reference TRBV5-1 and TRBJ2-7, the CDR3 gives the full variable domain: KAGVTQTPRYLIKTRGQQVTLSCSPISGHRSVSWYQQTPGQGLQFLFEYFSETQRNKGNFPGRFSGRQFSNSRSEMNVSTLELGDSALYLCASSYDSYYEQYFGPGTRLTVT.

The sample holds a few counts of this clonotype. The genes are TRBV7-2 and TRBJ1-1; possible D gene TRBD1, 5 bases. The V end was cut by 7 bases, the J end by 5 bases, with 20 bases between. Germline V lookup: CDR1 SGHTA, CDR2 FQGNSA. This CDR3 comprises 15 residues. CDR3 coding DNA: TGTGCCAGCACCTTCGGGGCACAGACGGGGACTGAAGCTTTCTTT. Translating gives CASTFGAQTGTEAFF.

The chain joins TRBV4-3 to TRBJ1-5; D might be TRBD1 (6 bases). Trimming stripped 1 base from V and 2 bases from J, with 12 bases between. The CDR3 spans 16 residues. Germline CDR1 reads LGHNA; CDR2 reads YSLEER. CDR3 nucleotide sequence: TGCGCCAGCAGCCAAGCCCCCTGGACAGGCAATCAGCCCCAGCATTTT. Its protein product is CASSQAPWTGNQPQHF.

The chain carries TRBV20-1 and TRBJ2-3, with D hard to call. Trimming left V 6 bases short and J 1 base short, with 11 bases between. Germline values: CDR1 DFQATT, CDR2 SNEGSKA (reference sequence). The CDR3 covers 13 residues. CDR3 sequence (DNA): TGCAGTGCCGTCGTCCCGGGCACAGATACGCAGTATTTT. It yields the protein CSAVVPGTDTQYF.

This rearrangement joins TRBV29-1 to TRBJ2-3, with unresolved D. V was clipped by 2 bases and J by 2 bases, with 17 bases between them. From germline, CDR1 is SQVTM and CDR2 ANQGSEA. This CDR3 spans 16 amino acids. The CDR3 region is CSVERGGVPATDTQYF. The CDR3 nucleotides read TGCAGCGTTGAACGCGGTGGGGTGCCCGCCACAGATACGCAGTATTTT.

The V gene is TRBV20-1, the J gene TRBJ2-1; D is perhaps TRBD1 (6 bases). Looked up from germline, CDR1 is DFQATT and CDR2 is SNEGSKA (reference sequence). The CDR3 loop spans 14 amino acids. V dropped 4 bases and J dropped 0 bases, with 10 bases sitting between them. The CDR3: CSATWGHSYNEQFF. The CDR3 nucleotides are TGCAGTGCTACATGGGGGCACTCCTACAATGAGCAGTTCTTC.

J is TRBJ2-2 and V is TRBV20-1; D gene ambiguous. Trimming shortened V by 0 bases and J by 1 base, and 12 bases separated the two germline ends. CDR3 length: 16 residues. Germline V gives CDR1 DFQATT, CDR2 SNEGSKA (reference sequence). The chain's CDR3 is CSAREGNTLNTGELFF. For the CDR3, the DNA is TGCAGTGCTAGAGAAGGAAACACCTTGAACACCGGGGAGCTGTTTTTT.

This clonotype was counted between two and nine times. The chain is built from TRBV20-1 and TRBJ1-5, with D possibly TRBD1 on 5 matching bases. This CDR3 comprises 16 residues. Trimming cost V 0 bases and J 5 bases, with 17 bases left between them. CDR1 is DFQATT, CDR2 SNEGSKA, per germline (reference sequence). The CDR3: CSARDRRRGRDQPQHF. The CDR3, as DNA: TGCAGTGCTAGAGATCGTCGGAGGGGTAGGGATCAGCCCCAGCATTTT.

There are a few counts of this clonotype. The genes are TRBV20-1 and TRBJ1-2; no definite D call. From germline, CDR1 is DFQATT and CDR2 SNEGSKA (reference sequence). V was clipped by 0 bases and J by 8 bases, with 13 bases between them. This CDR3 comprises 13 residues. CDR3 sequence: CSARDLSSGGYTF. CDR3 bases: TGCAGTGCTAGAGATCTGAGCTCAGGCGGCTACACCTTC.

The chain recombines TRBV5-5 with TRBJ1-3, with D possibly being TRBD1 (5 bases). The CDR3 length is 16 residues. V was cut by 0 bases and J by 1 base, with 11 bases left in between. Germline-derived CDR1 and CDR2 are SGHKS and YYEKEE (reference sequence). The DNA for the CDR3 is TGTGCCAGCAGCTTGGCCGGGGACTCATCTGGAAACACCATATATTTT. Translated, it gives CASSLAGDSSGNTIYF.

The sample holds a few counts of this clonotype. V is TRBV6-2 or TRBV6-3 and J is TRBJ1-2; 9 bases line up with TRBD1. Germline CDR1 and CDR2: MNHEY and SVGEGT. Trimming at V came to 4 bases and at J to 8 bases, leaving 11 bases not matched to a gene. The CDR3 loop spans 15 amino acids. The CDR3 loop is CASSLNRDRAYGYTF. CDR3 bases: TGTGCCAGCAGTTTAAACCGGGACAGGGCCTACGGCTACACCTTC.

This clonotype was picked up a small number of times. The V gene is TRBV7-2, the J gene TRBJ1-6; maybe TRBD1 (5 bases). This CDR3 contains 14 residues. V dropped 4 bases and J dropped 7 bases, with 11 bases sitting between them. Germline CDR1 SGHTA, CDR2 FQGNSA. The DNA for the CDR3 is TGTGCCAGCAGCTGGGACCTCCGGAATTCACCCCTCCACTTT. It yields the protein CASSWDLRNSPLHF.

This clonotype was seen more than once but under ten times. The V and J genes are TRBV7-2 and TRBJ2-3; 13 bases are shared with TRBD2. The junction had 8 bases not matched to a gene; V was cut back by 5 bases and J by 12 bases. From germline, CDR1 is SGHTA and CDR2 FQGNSA. This CDR3 region has 14 residues. The CDR3 here is CASSPGTSGASQYF. The CDR3 DNA is TGTGCCAGCAGCCCCGGGACTAGCGGGGCTTCACAGTATTTT.

The chain links TRBV2 to TRBJ2-7; 7 bases fit TRBD2. The CDR3 consists of 13 residues. Germline CDR1 and CDR2: SNHLY and FYNNEI. The junction had 1 base not matched to a gene; V was cut back by 2 bases and J by 3 bases. For the CDR3, the DNA is TGTGCCAGCAGTGAATGGGAGGGCTACGAGCAGTACTTC. It is translated as CASSEWEGYEQYF.

This clonotype was recorded a few times. V is TRBV20-1 and J is TRBJ2-7; D is undetermined. The CDR3 has 14 residues. The germline V gene has CDR1 DFQATT and CDR2 SNEGSKA (reference sequence). V was shortened by 6 bases and J by 4 bases, with 19 bases between the two germline ends. The CDR3 DNA is TGCAGTGCGCCAAGCGTCTGGGGATTTTACGAGCAGTACTTC. This encodes CSAPSVWGFYEQYF.